A selection of T cell receptor beta chains follows, all from one sample in a study of blood T cell repertoires in COVID-19. Profiled with immunoSEQ multiplex PCR; TCRdb holds only in-frame clones, not every one. The sample lists 150,000 to 200,000 clones; approximately 90% were seen once. Input material: peripheral blood. The receptors here all came from a man younger than 35 with active or convalescent COVID-19. Both conserved end residues are part of each CDR3. D genes are given only for firm matches. Size values are once, few and many counts, or a class for expanded clones, and some rows have none.

D gene	V gene	clone size	J gene	CDR3 DNA	CDR3 protein
-	TRBV28	-	TRBJ1-2	TGTGCCACCCAATGGGGGGAGTATGGCTACACCTTC	CATQWGEYGYTF
TRBD2	TRBV7-2	-	TRBJ2-1	TGTGCCAGCAGCTTAGTCGGTCCTAGCGGGAGATTCAACAATGAGCAGTTCTTC	CASSLVGPSGRFNNEQFF
-	TRBV24-1	-	TRBJ1-2	TGTGCCACCAGTGAAAGGGAGGACTATGGCTACACCTTC	CATSEREDYGYTF
-	TRBV27	-	TRBJ2-1	TGTGCCAGCAGTCAAGGACTGCCTTACAATGAGCAGTTCTTC	CASSQGLPYNEQFF
TRBD1	TRBV5-1	once	TRBJ1-2	TGCGCCAGCAGCCCCGGGACAGGGGTTGGGTATGGCTACACCTTC	CASSPGTGVGYGYTF
-	TRBV19	-	TRBJ2-1	TGTGCCAGTAGTATAGATCACCCAGCGAGCGCCTACAATGAGCAGTTCTTC	CASSIDHPASAYNEQFF
TRBD2	TRBV30	-	TRBJ2-7	TGTGCCTGGGGACTAGGGGCCTACGAGCAGTACTTC	CAWGLGAYEQYF
TRBD2	TRBV6-5	once	TRBJ2-7	TGTGCCAGCAGTTTTTCCAGCGGGACCTACGAGCAGTACTTC	CASSFSSGTYEQYF
TRBD1	TRBV4-1	-	TRBJ1-2	TGCGCCAGCAGCCAAGACCGGACAGGGATCCATGGCTACACCTTC	CASSQDRTGIHGYTF
TRBD1	TRBV5-8	few	TRBJ1-1	TGTGCCAGCAGCCCCGGGACAGGGGGGTGGGACACTGAAGCTTTCTTT	CASSPGTGGWDTEAFF
-	TRBV29-1	-	TRBJ1-1	TGCAGCGTTGTGGCGGGGAGGAGCACTGAAGCTTTCTTT	CSVVAGRSTEAFF
-	TRBV29-1	-	TRBJ1-2	TGCAGCGTTGACAGGAAGGTTAACTATGGCTACACCTTC	CSVDRKVNYGYTF
TRBD1	TRBV24-1	-	TRBJ2-1	TGTGCCACCAGTGATTCTACCCCGGACAGGTACAATGAGCAGTTCTTC	CATSDSTPDRYNEQFF
TRBD1	TRBV19	-	TRBJ2-5	TGTGCCAGTAGTGGACTGACAGGGTTCGAGACCCAGTACTTC	CASSGLTGFETQYF
TRBD1	TRBV6-6	-	TRBJ1-5	TGTGCCAGCAGGGGACAGGGTAATCAGCCCCAGCATTTT	CASRGQGNQPQHF
TRBD1	TRBV5-1	-	TRBJ1-4	TGCGCCAGCAGAACCGGGACAGATAATGAAAAACTGTTTTTT	CASRTGTDNEKLFF
TRBD2	TRBV7-9	-	TRBJ2-5	TGTGCCAGCAGCCCGCTAGCGGTCCAAGAGACCCAGTACTTC	CASSPLAVQETQYF
TRBD1	TRBV12-5	-	TRBJ2-7	TGTGCTAGTGGGCCCACGGGACAGGGGGCCCTCGAGCAGTACTTC	CASGPTGQGALEQYF
TRBD2	TRBV20-1	few	TRBJ2-7	TGCAGTGCTCGACTAGCGGGGGCGCAGTACTTC	CSARLAGAQYF
TRBD1	TRBV4-2	-	TRBJ1-5	TGTGCCAGCAGCCAAGACTCGAGCCTGGACAGGGCCTTCGGCAATCAGCCCCAGCATTTT	CASSQDSSLDRAFGNQPQHF
TRBD2	TRBV27	-	TRBJ2-3	TGTGCCAGCAGTTCGCGGACTAGCGGGAGGACAGATACGCAGTATTTT	CASSSRTSGRTDTQYF
-	TRBV13	-	TRBJ2-3	TGTGCCAGCAGCCGTGACAGGGATACGCAGTATTTT	CASSRDRDTQYF
-	TRBV20-1	-	TRBJ1-1	TGCAGTGCTTCTGACAGAAATGAAGCTTTCTTT	CSASDRNEAFF
-	TRBV5-3	-	TRBJ1-5	TGTGCCAGAGGAGGGAGGGCTATTAGCAATCAGCCCCAGCATTTT	CARGGRAISNQPQHF
TRBD1	TRBV24-1	-	TRBJ2-7	TGTGCCACCAGGGGACAGGGGAGCCGCGAGCAGTACTTC	CATRGQGSREQYF
-	TRBV3-1/TRBV3-2	once	TRBJ1-1	TGTGCCAGCAGCCCCCCTAGGGGTGGAGAGAACACTGAAGCTTTCTTT	CASSPPRGGENTEAFF
TRBD1	TRBV7-9	-	TRBJ1-2	TGTGCCAGCAGCCCACTCCCGGGGACAGCTAACTATGGCTACACCTTC	CASSPLPGTANYGYTF
-	TRBV29-1	-	TRBJ1-2	TGCAGCGTTTCCGTGAACTATGGCTACACCTTC	CSVSVNYGYTF
-	TRBV7-2	-	TRBJ2-7	TGTGCCAGCAGCTTAGGCCCCGGACTGAGCATCTACGAGCAGTACTTC	CASSLGPGLSIYEQYF
TRBD1	TRBV5-1	-	TRBJ1-5	TGCGCCAGCAGCTTGGCTCCACAGGGGGCAGGGGAGCCCCAGCATTTT	CASSLAPQGAGEPQHF
TRBD2	TRBV11-1	-	TRBJ2-7	TGTGCCAGCAGCCCACTAGCGGGAGGCGCCTACGAGCAGTACTTC	CASSPLAGGAYEQYF